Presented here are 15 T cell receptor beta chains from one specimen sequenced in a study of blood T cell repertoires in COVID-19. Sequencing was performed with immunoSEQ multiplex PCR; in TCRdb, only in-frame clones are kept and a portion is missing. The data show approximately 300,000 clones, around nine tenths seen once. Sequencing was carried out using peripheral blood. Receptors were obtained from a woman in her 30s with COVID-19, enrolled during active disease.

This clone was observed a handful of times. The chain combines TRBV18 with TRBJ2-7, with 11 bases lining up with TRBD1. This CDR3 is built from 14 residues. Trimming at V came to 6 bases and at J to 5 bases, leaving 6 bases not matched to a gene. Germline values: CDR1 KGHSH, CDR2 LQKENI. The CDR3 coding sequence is TGTGCCAGCTCTCCAGGGACAGGGGGTAACGAGCAGTACTTC. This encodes CASSPGTGGNEQYF.

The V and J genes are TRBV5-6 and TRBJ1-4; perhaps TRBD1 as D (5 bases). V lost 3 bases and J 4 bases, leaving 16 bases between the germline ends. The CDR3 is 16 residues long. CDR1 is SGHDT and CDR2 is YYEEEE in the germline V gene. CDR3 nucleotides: TGTGCCAGCAGCTATCAATCAGGGCTACTTAATGAAAAACTGTTTTTT. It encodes CASSYQSGLLNEKLFF.

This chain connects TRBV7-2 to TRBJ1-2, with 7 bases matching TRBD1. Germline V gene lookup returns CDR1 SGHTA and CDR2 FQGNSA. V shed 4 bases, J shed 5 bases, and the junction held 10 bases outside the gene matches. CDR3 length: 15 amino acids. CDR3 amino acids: CASSWGQTGTYGYTF. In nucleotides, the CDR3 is TGTGCCAGCAGCTGGGGTCAGACAGGGACTTATGGCTACACCTTC.

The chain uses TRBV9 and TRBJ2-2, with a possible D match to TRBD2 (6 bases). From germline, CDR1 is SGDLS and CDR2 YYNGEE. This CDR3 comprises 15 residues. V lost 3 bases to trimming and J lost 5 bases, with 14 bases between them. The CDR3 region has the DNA TGTGCCAGCAGCGGTGGAGGAGGGATGACCGGGGAGCTGTTTTTT. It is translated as CASSGGGGMTGELFF.

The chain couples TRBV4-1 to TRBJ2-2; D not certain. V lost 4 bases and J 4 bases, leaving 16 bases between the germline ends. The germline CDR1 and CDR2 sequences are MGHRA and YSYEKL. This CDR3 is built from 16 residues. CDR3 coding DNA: TGCGCCAGCAGCCTCAGAAACCCCAACCCCACCGGGGAGCTGTTTTTT. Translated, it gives CASSLRNPNPTGELFF.

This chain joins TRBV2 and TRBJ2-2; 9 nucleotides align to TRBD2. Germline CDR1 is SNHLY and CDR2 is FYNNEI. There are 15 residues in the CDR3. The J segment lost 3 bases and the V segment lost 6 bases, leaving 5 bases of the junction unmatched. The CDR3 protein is CASRAGGPHTGELFF. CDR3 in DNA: TGTGCCAGCAGGGCGGGGGGGCCCCACACCGGGGAGCTGTTTTTT.

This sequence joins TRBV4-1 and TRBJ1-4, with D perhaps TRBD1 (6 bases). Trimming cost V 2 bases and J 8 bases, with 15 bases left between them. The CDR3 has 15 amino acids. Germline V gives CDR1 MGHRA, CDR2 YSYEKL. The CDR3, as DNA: TGCGCCAGCAGCCAAAAAGGTCCAGGGGTGGAAAAACTGTTTTTT. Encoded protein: CASSQKGPGVEKLFF.

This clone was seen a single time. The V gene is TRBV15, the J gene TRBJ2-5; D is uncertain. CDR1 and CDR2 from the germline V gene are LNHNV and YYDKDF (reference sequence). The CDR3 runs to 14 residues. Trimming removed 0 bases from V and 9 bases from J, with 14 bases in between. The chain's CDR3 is CATSRDQATEPQYF. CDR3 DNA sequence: TGTGCCACCAGCAGAGATCAAGCAACCGAGCCCCAGTACTTC.

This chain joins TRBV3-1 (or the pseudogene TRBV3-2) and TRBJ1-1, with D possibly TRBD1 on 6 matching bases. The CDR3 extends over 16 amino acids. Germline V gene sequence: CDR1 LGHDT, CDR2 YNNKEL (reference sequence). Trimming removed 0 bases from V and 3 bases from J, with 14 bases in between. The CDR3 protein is CASSQDKGGVDTEAFF. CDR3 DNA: TGTGCCAGCAGCCAAGACAAGGGGGGGGTTGACACTGAAGCTTTCTTT.

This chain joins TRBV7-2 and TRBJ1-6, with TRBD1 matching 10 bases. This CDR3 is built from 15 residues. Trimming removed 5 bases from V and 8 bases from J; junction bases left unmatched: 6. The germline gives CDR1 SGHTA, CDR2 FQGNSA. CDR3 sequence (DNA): TGTGCCAGCAGCATAAGGGACAGGGGTTATTCACCCCTCCACTTT. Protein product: CASSIRDRGYSPLHF.

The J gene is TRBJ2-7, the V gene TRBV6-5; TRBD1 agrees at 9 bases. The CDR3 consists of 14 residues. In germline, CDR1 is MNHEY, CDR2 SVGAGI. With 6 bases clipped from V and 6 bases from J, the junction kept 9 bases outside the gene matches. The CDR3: CASSRQGGPFEQYF. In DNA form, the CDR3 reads TGTGCCAGCAGCCGACAGGGGGGTCCGTTCGAGCAGTACTTC.

Here the CDR3 reads CASSPGIRTGVGTTQYF. Here the CDR3 DNA reads TGTGCCAGCAGTCCCGGGATCCGGACAGGGGTCGGGACTACGCAGTATTTT. V usage is TRBV5-5 and J usage is TRBJ2-3; 9 bases are a match to TRBD1. Germline assignment: CDR1 SGHKS and CDR2 YYEKEE (reference sequence). The CDR3 length is 17 residues. J lost 8 bases, V lost 5 bases, and 18 bases had no gene match. The full variable domain, completed using reference TRBV5-5 and TRBJ2-3, is DAGVTQSPTHLIKTRGQQVTLRCSPISGHKSVSWYQQVLGQGPQFIFQYYEKEERGRGNFPDRFSARQFPNYSSELNVNALLLGDSALYLCASSPGIRTGVGTTQYFGPGTRLTVL.

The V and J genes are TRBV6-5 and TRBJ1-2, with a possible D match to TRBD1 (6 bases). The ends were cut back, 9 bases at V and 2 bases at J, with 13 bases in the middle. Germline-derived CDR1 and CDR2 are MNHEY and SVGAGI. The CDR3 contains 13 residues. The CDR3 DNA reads TGTGCCAGTCTACAGGGTATCAACTATGGCTACACCTTC. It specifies CASLQGINYGYTF.

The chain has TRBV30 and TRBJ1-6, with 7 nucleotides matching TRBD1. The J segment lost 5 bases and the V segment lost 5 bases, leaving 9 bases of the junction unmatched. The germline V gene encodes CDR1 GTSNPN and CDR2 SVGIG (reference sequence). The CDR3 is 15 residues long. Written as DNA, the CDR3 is TGTGCCTGGCGCGCTGGGACAGTTAATAATTCACCCCTCCACTTT. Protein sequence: CAWRAGTVNNSPLHF.

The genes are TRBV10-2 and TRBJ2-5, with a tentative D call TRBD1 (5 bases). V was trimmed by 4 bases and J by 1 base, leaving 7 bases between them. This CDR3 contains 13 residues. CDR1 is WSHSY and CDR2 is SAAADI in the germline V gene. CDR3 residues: CASSGRAQETQYF. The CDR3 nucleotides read TGCGCCAGCAGTGGCAGGGCCCAAGAGACCCAGTACTTC.